This T cell receptor (beta chain) was identified in a study of shared clonotypes between healthy human individuals (dated by TCRdb to the early 2020s). Describing the broader study: Three men and two women, aged 18 to 49 years, made up the cohort. For each donor, three plates each were used for CD4 naive and CD4 memory, two plates were used for CD8 naive, and one plate was used for CD8 memory. To estimate repertoire size and how much clonotype sharing occurs between individuals, the study deeply sequenced the blood TCR repertoires of several healthy adults. Libraries were prepared and TCR repertoires were sequenced by different laboratories using diverse techniques, in order to increase sequencing depth and limit assay-specific biases. Between about 0.9 and 9 billion PBMCs per donor were obtained by leukapheresis. Results and caveats for the whole study, not just this receptor: When a handful of donors were compared, the shared fraction of clonotypes was about 5.5% for naive CD4, around 3.5% for naive CD8, 2.3% for memory CD4, and roughly 0.4% for memory CD8. Sampling was limited to blood, and TCR repertoires in tissue likely differ from TCR repertoires in blood. Naive subsets generally had larger estimated clonotype richness than memory subsets did. Incomplete sequencing was indicated by rarefaction of sorted-subset datasets, despite the large sequencing depth. Pairwise subsampling led to the expectation that sequencing depth would affect the degree of clonotype sharing among donors. Clonotypes shared by all four sorted-subset donors showed higher generation probabilities than non-shared clonotypes. The genetic and exposure-history diversity represented was limited by the small number of donors.

TCR CDR3 regions were amplified from genomic DNA by multiplex PCR using the deep immunoSEQ assay. Genomic DNA extracted from each cell subset was distributed evenly over all wells of several immunoSEQ 96-well plates, and each plate served as one replicate. For sorted subsets, each replicate PCR was loaded with approximately 190 ng genomic DNA, equivalent to some 31,000 T cell genomes. Purified libraries were measured with a Qubit 3.0 fluorometer, size-checked on a Bioanalyzer 2100, and measured again with the KAPA Library Quantification kit. Each immunoSEQ 96-well plate was sequenced on its own single-read 150-cycle Illumina NextSeq 550 flow cell. The study's own analysis went as follows. Because the immunoSEQ output held only junctional sequences and lacked quality scores, the filtering could not match the filtering applied to full-length reads. Sequences were annotated with PyIR, a Python wrapper for IgBLAST v1.9, and V/J genes and CDR3 were assigned using IMGT germline references. Reads were filtered out if the reads had weak V/J assignments (E-value above 1e-6), no CDR3, stop codons, out-of-frame junctions, or ambiguous translated residues. A V3J clonotype was defined by an identical inferred V gene, J gene, and CDR3 amino acid sequence. Percentage overlap between repertoires was computed as shared unique clonotypes divided by the size of the smaller repertoire. Three approaches were used to assess repertoire richness: RTK rarefaction, the Chao1 estimator, and Recon v2.1 estimates of unobserved clonotypes. OLGA was used to compute generation probabilities for all TCRbeta clonotypes that the gDNA method yielded from a few donors. The table was pulled from immuneACCESS by TCRdb, which kept in-frame rearrangements only. Such tables lose some clones; where checked, under half of the loss comes from unresolved V genes, and the rest has no known cause. The DNA gave D and trimming, while V, J and clone size come from that table. The sample table contains some 580,000 clones; only one count was recorded for 98% of them. Together, the top ten hold 0.3% to 0.35% of the sample.

For the CD8 naive samples, CD45RO-negative cells were positively selected for CCR7, yielding a CD45RA+CCR7+ population from which TemRA cells were excluded. Donors were healthy HIV-negative adults with no recently reported acute infections or vaccinations. All donors were Caucasian adults living in Nashville, Tennessee, USA. Blood was collected by leukapheresis, and PBMCs were isolated by Ficoll-Histopaque density gradient centrifugation and then cryopreserved in liquid nitrogen vapor phase. Analytical flow cytometry was used to check the purity and quantity of each magnetically sorted T cell population. Each sorted fraction had its genomic DNA isolated and then quantified by UV absorbance on a Nanodrop 2000c. To note about this clone: No cognate antigen has been identified for it. Base qualities are not recorded, but no much larger clone differs from it by a single base. In the same sample, other DNA sequences code for this CDR3.

CDR1 and CDR2 are drawn from the germline V gene: SGHVS, FNYEAQ. Trimming takes 1 base from V and 1 base from J, and the germline ends sit 5 bases apart. Including cysteine and phenylalanine, the CDR3 has 14 amino acids. Only CDR3 DNA is held: 42 bases, read in frame from base 1. The rearrangement combines TRBV7-6 with TRBJ2-1, with the D gene not confidently named. The clonotype was recovered from a man aged 30 to 45 in good health. Sequencing was performed on naive CD8+ T cells sorted from blood. This specimen's cell subset or site label, interpreted: CD45RA+CCR7+. The CDR3 reads CASSLGGSYNEQFF. DNA sequence: TGTGCCAGCAGCTTAGGGGGTTCCTACAATGAGCAGTTCTTC.